This T cell receptor beta chain was found in a study of prognosis after radiotherapy for stage I lung cancer. Whole-study findings and limits: Median unique TCR clone counts of 10,088 versus 6,861 showed a fall after stereotactic body radiation therapy.

By two-round multiplex PCR, the TCR beta CDR3 was amplified from genomic DNA. Round-one PCR had primers specific to each TRBV and TRBJ gene. Using its own MiXCR run on the multiplex PCR reads, TCRdb lists one record per CDR3 protein. The sample shows about 27,000 distinct CDR3 sequences, just over 45% of them seen only once. As for this clonotype: Its specificity is unknown.

The sequencing used PBMCs, collected before or after stereotactic body radiation therapy (not recorded which). The sequence was obtained from a donor at least 50 years old with non-small cell lung cancer.

CDR3 protein: CAIIAGLSTDTQYF. The CDR3 DNA follows: TGTGCCATCATTGCGGGACTGTCCACAGATACGCAGTATTTT. The rearrangement uses TRBV10-3 and TRBJ2-3; possibly TRBD2 for D (6 bases). The germline V gene encodes CDR1 ENHRY and CDR2 SYGVKD. V was clipped by 7 bases and J by 2 bases, with 13 bases between them. CDR3 length equals 14 residues.